This section outlines one T cell receptor beta chain sequence together with its context. Antigen specificity is unknown. The sample belongs to a study of T cell responses to AZD1222 COVID-19 vaccine. Trimming left V 5 bases short and J 3 bases short, with 16 bases between. Looked up from germline, CDR1 is SGHVS and CDR2 is FNYEAQ. The CDR3 is 15 residues long. Study-wide results and caveats: Most donors were white British, females outnumbered males, and clonal diversity was possibly underestimated.

Clones were sequenced by immunoSEQ multiplex PCR, and TCRdb holds only the in-frame ones, with some missing. The table records approximately 300,000 clones, 90% to 95% of them present only once. This sequence was found in an adult who received the AZD1222 COVID-19 vaccine. V is TRBV7-6 and J is TRBJ1-2, with D possibly TRBD1 on 5 matching bases. This material consisted of peripheral blood, taken 28 days after the second AZD1222 dose. CDR3: CASSPNSGTDYGYTF. CDR3 bases: TGTGCCAGCAGCCCTAACTCAGGGACGGACTATGGCTACACCTTC.